The 30 T cell receptor beta chains below come from one sample, sequenced in a study of shared clonotypes between healthy human individuals (dated by TCRdb to 2019 to 2021). The library was obtained by the immunoSEQ multiplex PCR assay. TCRdb re-hosts the immuneACCESS table, in-frame sequences only. Its copies lack some clones; in the studies checked, an unresolved V gene accounts for under half of them, and the cause for the rest is not known. This sample comprises roughly 2.2 million clones, more than 85% of them detected only once. About 0.39% of the sample is taken by the ten largest. The sequencing input was naive CD4+ T cells from PBMCs. Taken with the paper, the label for cell subset or site translates to: CD45RA+ positively selected. These receptors all stem from a man in his late teens or twenties in good health. Some clones in this sample may be carry-over from other donors' samples.

The V call is TRBV27, the J call TRBJ2-2; 9 bases line up with TRBD2. CDR1 and CDR2 (germline): MNHEY, SMNVEV (reference sequence). The CDR3 spans 14 residues. Losses at the gene ends were 3 bases for V and 11 bases for J; bases not matched to a gene: 7. DNA for the CDR3: TGTGCCAGCAGTTTTAGGCGGGAGGGGGGAGAGCTGTTTTTT. It encodes CASSFRREGGELFF.

The rearrangement uses TRBV10-3 and TRBJ1-4; perhaps TRBD1 as D (6 bases). The germline CDR1 and CDR2 sequences are ENHRY and SYGVKD. V was shortened by 4 bases and J by 7 bases, with 16 bases between the two germline ends. CDR3 length: 15 amino acids. The CDR3: CAISAGNRAVEKLFF. CDR3 nucleotide sequence: TGTGCCATCAGTGCGGGGAACAGGGCAGTTGAAAAACTGTTTTTT.

The chain joins TRBV6-5 to TRBJ2-2; D call uncertain. The CDR3 loop spans 14 amino acids. V was trimmed by 0 bases and J by 6 bases, leaving 8 bases between them. In germline, CDR1 is MNHEY, CDR2 SVGAGI. CDR3 DNA: TGTGCCAGCAGTTACTCGACGTCGGCCGGGGAGCTGTTTTTT. Its translation: CASSYSTSAGELFF.

The V gene is TRBV27, the J gene TRBJ1-2, with 11 nucleotides matching TRBD1. The J segment lost 3 bases and the V segment lost 1 base, leaving 4 bases of the junction unmatched. The CDR3 totals 16 residues. CDR1 and CDR2 from the germline V gene are MNHEY and SMNVEV (reference sequence). CDR3 amino acids: CASSLWGTGGDYGYTF. Here the CDR3 DNA reads TGTGCCAGCAGTTTATGGGGGACAGGGGGAGACTATGGCTACACCTTC.

This rearrangement joins TRBV27 to TRBJ2-7, with D possibly matching TRBD1 (5 bases). This CDR3 is 13 amino acids long. The germline V and J ends were trimmed by 6 bases and 1 base, with 10 bases remaining between them. From germline, CDR1 is MNHEY and CDR2 SMNVEV (reference sequence). This CDR3 is CASRQDTSYEQYF. The CDR3 region has the DNA TGTGCCAGCAGGCAGGACACTTCCTACGAGCAGTACTTC.

This chain uses TRBV9 with TRBJ2-2, with 9 bases aligning to TRBD1. V was clipped by 4 bases and J by 5 bases; unmatched bases: 12. Germline CDR1 reads SGDLS; CDR2 reads YYNGEE. This CDR3 spans 17 amino acids. Written as DNA, the CDR3 is TGTGCCAGCAGCAGACGCGGACAGGGGAGAGGAACCGGGGAGCTGTTTTTT. It translates to CASSRRGQGRGTGELFF. Full variable domain (remainder filled in from reference TRBV9 and TRBJ2-2): DSGVTQTPKHLITATGQRVTLRCSPRSGDLSVYWYQQSLDQGLQFLIQYYNGEERAKGNILERFSAQQFPDLHSELNLSSLELGDSALYFCASSRRGQGRGTGELFFGEGSRLTVL.

For this clone: The identical CDR3 is also encoded by other nucleotide sequences in the sample. V usage is TRBV7-3 and J usage is TRBJ2-6; D remains unclear. Germline CDR1 SGHTA, CDR2 FQGTGA. The CDR3 loop spans 14 amino acids. V lost 8 bases and J 0 bases, leaving 8 bases between the germline ends. CDR3 coding DNA: TGTGCCAGCTCATCCTACTCTGGGGCCAACGTCCTGACTTTC. It is translated as CASSSYSGANVLTF.

This chain joins TRBV28 and TRBJ2-3, with 7 bases matching TRBD1. This CDR3 comprises 15 residues. Losses at the gene ends were 4 bases for V and 6 bases for J; bases not matched to a gene: 10. CDR1 is MDHEN, CDR2 SYDVKM, per germline. This CDR3 reads CASSSFDRVSDTQYF. The CDR3 DNA reads TGTGCCAGCAGTTCCTTTGACAGGGTTAGCGATACGCAGTATTTT.

This chain connects TRBV18 to TRBJ2-7, with D unresolved. Between the trimmed V and J ends, which lost 5 bases and 2 bases, there was a span of 25 bases. Germline V gene sequence: CDR1 KGHSH, CDR2 LQKENI. This CDR3 comprises 18 residues. The CDR3 protein is CASSVTPGPLGVPYEQYF. As DNA, the CDR3 is TGTGCCAGCTCAGTAACGCCGGGCCCCCTTGGAGTTCCCTACGAGCAGTACTTC.

The chain has TRBV7-2 and TRBJ2-1; TRBD2 matches at 11 bases. Trimming cost V 0 bases and J 4 bases; bases outside gene matches: 5. Germline assignment: CDR1 SGHTA and CDR2 FQGNSA. The CDR3 extends over 17 amino acids. The CDR3, as DNA: TGTGCCAGCAGCTTAGCGGGGACTAGCGGATCGTACAATGAGCAGTTCTTC. As protein: CASSLAGTSGSYNEQFF. Based on the CDR3 plus reference TRBV7-2 and TRBJ2-1, the full variable domain is GAGVSQSPSNKVTEKGKDVELRCDPISGHTALYWYRQSLGQGLEFLIYFQGNSAPDKSGLPSDRFSAERTGGSVSTLTIQRTQQEDSAVYLCASSLAGTSGSYNEQFFGPGTRLTVL.

V and J are TRBV14 and TRBJ2-7, with TRBD1 matching over 7 bases. Germline trimming cut 4 bases from V and 5 bases from J; bases unmatched to any gene: 8. The V gene's germline CDR1 is SGHDN and CDR2 FVKESK. The length of the CDR3 is 14 residues. The CDR3 nucleotides are TGTGCCAGCAGCCGCCACGGGACAGTAAACGAGCAGTACTTC. Its protein is CASSRHGTVNEQYF.

The CDR3 here is CASGRTGASEQYF. Here the CDR3 DNA reads TGTGCCAGCGGCCGGACAGGGGCGAGCGAGCAGTACTTC. V is TRBV6-5 and J is TRBJ2-7, with 9 bases matching TRBD1. Per the germline V gene, CDR1 is MNHEY and CDR2 is SVGAGI. This CDR3 is 13 amino acids long. Trimming cost V 8 bases and J 6 bases; bases outside gene matches: 8.

V and J are TRBV5-1 and TRBJ2-6, with D tentatively TRBD1 (6 bases). Trimming took off 0 bases at V and 4 bases at J, with 17 bases between the two ends. Germline V gene lookup returns CDR1 SGHRS and CDR2 YFSETQ. This CDR3 region has 18 residues. Here the CDR3 reads CASSLAGYRERGANVLTF. The CDR3 nucleotides are TGCGCCAGCAGCTTGGCCGGGTACAGGGAAAGAGGGGCCAACGTCCTGACTTTC.

The chain uses TRBV5-6 and TRBJ1-4; D is ambiguous. Trimming left V 2 bases short and J 8 bases short, with 13 bases between. The CDR3 sequence is 14 residues long. Germline V lookup: CDR1 SGHDT, CDR2 YYEEEE. The CDR3 bases are TGTGCCAGCAGCTTCGGCCCCACGGGAGAAAAACTGTTTTTT. Residues: CASSFGPTGEKLFF.

J is TRBJ2-3 and V is TRBV7-3, with D perhaps matching TRBD2 (6 bases). The germline V gene has CDR1 SGHTA and CDR2 FQGTGA. Trimming removed 3 bases at V and 5 bases at J, with 18 bases between. The CDR3 runs 16 residues. This CDR3 is CASSFSGGALGDTQYF. The CDR3 DNA sequence: TGTGCCAGCAGCTTCTCAGGAGGGGCCTTAGGAGATACGCAGTATTTT. Complete variable domain (other parts from reference TRBV7-3 and TRBJ2-3): GAGVSQTPSNKVTEKGKYVELRCDPISGHTALYWYRQSLGQGPEFLIYFQGTGAADDSGLPNDRFFAVRPEGSVSTLKIQRTERGDSAVYLCASSFSGGALGDTQYFGPGTRLTVL.

The V gene is TRBV19, the J gene TRBJ1-3; possible D gene TRBD1, 6 bases. The CDR3 runs 13 residues. Per the germline V gene, CDR1 is LNHDA and CDR2 is SQIVND (reference sequence). V was pared by 6 bases and J by 4 bases, with 10 bases between. The chain's CDR3 is CASRRTEGNTIYF. CDR3 nucleotide sequence: TGTGCCAGTAGAAGGACAGAAGGAAACACCATATATTTT.

This clone was observed once. V and J are TRBV6-1 and TRBJ2-1, with 7 bases fitting TRBD2. V shed 5 bases, J shed 12 bases, and the junction held 7 bases outside the gene matches. This CDR3 has 12 residues. CDR1 is MNHNS, CDR2 SASEGT, per germline. The CDR3 DNA follows: TGTGCCAGCAGTTGGGGAGGGAGTGGGCAGTTCTTC. It is translated as CASSWGGSGQFF.

The J gene is TRBJ1-1, the V gene TRBV30; D unclear. This CDR3 is built from 14 residues. Trimming took 0 bases from V and 7 from J, leaving 15 bases between them. Germline V gene sequence: CDR1 GTSNPN, CDR2 SVGIG (reference sequence). CDR3 nucleotides: TGTGCCTGGAGTGTAAAGAGGGAATTTGGTGAAGCTTTCTTT. Protein sequence: CAWSVKREFGEAFF.

In regard to this clone: An end of the junction does not agree with germline; a read error may underlie this. The identical CDR3 is also encoded by other nucleotide sequences in the sample. The V gene is TRBV9, the J gene TRBJ2-7, with 8 bases identical to TRBD1. CDR3 length equals 15 residues. Per germline, CDR1 SGDLS and CDR2 YYNGEE. The DNA for the CDR3 is TGTGCCAGCAGCCCCAGAGGGACAGGACCCTATGAGCAGTACTTC. It encodes CASSPRGTGPYEQYF. The whole variable domain, filled in from reference TRBV9 and TRBJ2-7, reads DSGVTQTPKHLITATGQRVTLRCSPRSGDLSVYWYQQSLDQGLQFLIQYYNGEERAKGNILERFSAQQFPDLHSELNLSSLELGDSALYFCASSPRGTGPYEQYFGPGTRLTVT.

V is TRBV5-6 and J is TRBJ2-7; TRBD2 matches 7 bases. CDR1 is SGHDT, CDR2 YYEEEE, per germline. There are 15 residues in the CDR3. With 3 bases clipped from V and 2 bases from J, the junction kept 8 bases outside the gene matches. The CDR3 spells CASSSGGLRPYEQYF. Here the CDR3 DNA reads TGTGCCAGCAGCTCGGGGGGACTTAGACCCTACGAGCAGTACTTC.

This clone was counted once. J is TRBJ2-1 and V is TRBV7-6; D unresolved. Germline V gene lookup returns CDR1 SGHVS and CDR2 FNYEAQ. V lost 4 bases and J lost 0, with 10 bases in between. CDR3 length: 15 residues. The CDR3 bases are TGTGCCAGCAGCTCAGCGCTTTCCTCCTACAATGAGCAGTTCTTC. As protein: CASSSALSSYNEQFF.

The J gene is TRBJ2-3, the V gene TRBV7-3; TRBD2 is a possible D gene (6 bases). Germline CDR1 reads SGHTA; CDR2 reads FQGTGA. Trimming stripped 2 bases from V and 4 bases from J, with 13 bases between. CDR3 length: 15 residues. CDR3 in amino acids: CASSLFGGKADTQYF. The CDR3 nucleotides are TGTGCCAGCAGCTTATTTGGCGGGAAGGCAGATACGCAGTATTTT.

V usage is TRBV27 and J usage is TRBJ1-2; maybe TRBD1 (5 bases). V shed 3 bases and J shed 0 bases, with 23 bases lying between them. Germline V CDR1 and CDR2: MNHEY, SMNVEV (reference sequence). The CDR3 runs to 19 residues. CDR3 nucleotides: TGTGCCAGCAGTTTGATGGGGACCTTTAATGGGGGAACTAACTATGGCTACACCTTC. It yields the protein CASSLMGTFNGGTNYGYTF.

In this sample, this clone turned up once. Additional DNA sequences in this sample encode the identical CDR3. The chain employs TRBV28 and TRBJ2-1; D assignment may be TRBD1 or TRBD2 (5 bases each). V shed 9 bases and J shed 4 bases, with 13 bases lying between them. Germline V gene sequence: CDR1 MDHEN, CDR2 SYDVKM. The CDR3 is made up of 13 amino acids. In nucleotides, the CDR3 is TGTGCCAGTCTCCGGGACCCGTACAATGAGCAGTTCTTC. Translated, it gives CASLRDPYNEQFF.

This chain joins TRBV25-1 and TRBJ1-3; 7 nucleotides match TRBD1. The CDR3 spans 16 residues. J lost 4 bases, V lost 3 bases, and 9 bases had no gene match. Germline assignment: CDR1 MGHDK and CDR2 SYGVNS. This chain's CDR3 is CASSDPQSDRGNTIYF. For the CDR3, the DNA is TGTGCCAGCAGTGATCCTCAATCGGACAGGGGAAACACCATATATTTT.

The CDR3 reads CASSLVKGRVGEKLFF. The DNA of the CDR3 is TGTGCCAGCAGCTTAGTTAAGGGAAGGGTGGGTGAAAAACTGTTTTTT. This sequence joins TRBV7-8 and TRBJ1-4; D is uncertain. V was trimmed by 1 base and J by 7 bases, leaving 16 bases between them. This CDR3 spans 16 amino acids. The germline V gene encodes CDR1 SGHVS and CDR2 FQNEAQ.

This clone was counted a single time. The rearrangement joins TRBV5-1 to TRBJ1-1; D possibly corresponds to TRBD1 (5 bases). CDR1 is SGHRS and CDR2 is YFSETQ in the germline V gene. V was pared by 4 bases and J by 1 base, with 11 bases between. The CDR3 contains 14 residues. CDR3 nucleotide sequence: TGCGCCAGCAGCAAGAAGGACACGAACACTGAAGCTTTCTTT. Its protein product is CASSKKDTNTEAFF.

The V and J genes are TRBV25-1 and TRBJ2-7; 11 nucleotides match TRBD2. The CDR3 runs 14 residues. V dropped 6 bases and J dropped 5; count of bases not matched to a gene: 6. Germline V gene sequence: CDR1 MGHDK, CDR2 SYGVNS. CDR3: CASRLAGAVNEQYF. The CDR3 region has the DNA TGTGCCAGCAGACTAGCGGGAGCAGTCAACGAGCAGTACTTC.

The rearrangement joins TRBV25-1 to TRBJ1-1, with 7 bases fitting TRBD1. Germline trimming cut 6 bases from V and 7 bases from J; bases unmatched to any gene: 14. CDR1 and CDR2 from the germline V gene are MGHDK and SYGVNS. The length of the CDR3 is 15 residues. The CDR3 is CASSAGQATWGEAFF. The CDR3 coding sequence is TGTGCCAGCAGCGCTGGACAGGCCACTTGGGGTGAAGCTTTCTTT.

The chain joins TRBV30 to TRBJ1-2; D possibly corresponds to TRBD1 (6 bases). Per germline, CDR1 GTSNPN and CDR2 SVGIG (reference sequence). The CDR3 loop spans 14 amino acids. V shed 0 bases and J shed 5 bases, with 13 bases lying between them. The CDR3 spells CAWSVVGRGYGYTF. Written as DNA, the CDR3 is TGTGCCTGGAGTGTGGTAGGGAGGGGGTATGGCTACACCTTC.